The 9 T cell receptor beta chains in this list originate from one sample, sequenced in a study of blood T cell repertoires in COVID-19. Sequenced by immunoSEQ multiplex PCR; TCRdb stores in-frame clones only, minus some. The sample yields roughly 290,000 clones, approximately 83% seen once. The sequencing input was PBMCs or T cells enriched from blood (not recorded which). The receptors stem from a man aged 30-40 years who had recovered from COVID-19.

The V gene is TRBV7-3, the J gene TRBJ2-2, with D perhaps matching TRBD1 (6 bases). CDR1 is SGHTA and CDR2 is FQGTGA in the germline V gene. There are 15 residues in the CDR3. The V end was cut by 5 bases, the J end by 5 bases, with 15 bases between. The CDR3 sequence: CASSRAGGRTGELFF. The CDR3 nucleotides are TGTGCCAGCAGCCGTGCTGGGGGCAGGACCGGGGAGCTGTTTTTT. Complete variable domain (other parts from reference TRBV7-3 and TRBJ2-2): GAGVSQTPSNKVTEKGKYVELRCDPISGHTALYWYRQSLGQGPEFLIYFQGTGAADDSGLPNDRFFAVRPEGSVSTLKIQRTERGDSAVYLCASSRAGGRTGELFFGEGSRLTVL.

This rearrangement joins TRBV6-2 or TRBV6-3 to TRBJ2-7; D remains unclear. V was clipped by 6 bases and J by 1 base, with 7 bases between them. The CDR3 runs to 12 residues. CDR1 is MNHEY and CDR2 is SVGEGT in the germline V gene. CDR3 loop: CASSSLSYEQYF. For the CDR3, the DNA is TGTGCCAGCAGCTCCCTATCCTACGAGCAGTACTTC.

The V call is TRBV18, the J call TRBJ2-7; D might be TRBD2 (7 bases). Trimming shortened V by 2 bases and J by 1 base, and 18 bases separated the two germline ends. Germline loops: CDR1 KGHSH, CDR2 LQKENI. The CDR3 spans 17 residues. The CDR3 nucleotides are TGTGCCAGCTCACCATCGCGGGGGCAGGGTGCATCCTACGAGCAGTACTTC. This encodes CASSPSRGQGASYEQYF. Combining the CDR3 with reference TRBV18 and TRBJ2-7 gives the whole variable domain NAGVMQNPRHLVRRRGQEARLRCSPMKGHSHVYWYRQLPEEGLKFMVYLQKENIIDESGMPKERFSAEFPKEGPSILRIQQVVRGDSAAYFCASSPSRGQGASYEQYFGPGTRLTVT.

The chain joins TRBV5-6 to TRBJ1-5, with 7 bases fitting TRBD1. The CDR3 loop spans 15 amino acids. Germline V CDR1 and CDR2: SGHDT, YYEEEE. J gave up 7 bases and V 2 bases, and 9 bases lay outside the gene matches. The CDR3 sequence is CASSFQQGWDQPQHF. The CDR3 bases are TGTGCCAGCAGCTTCCAACAGGGGTGGGACCAGCCCCAGCATTTT.

The chain combines TRBV2 with TRBJ1-5; TRBD1 agrees at 7 bases. CDR3 size: 13 residues. The V gene's germline CDR1 is SNHLY and CDR2 FYNNEI. Unmatched junction bases numbered 4, after V lost 6 bases and J lost 5 bases. The CDR3 region has the DNA TGTGCCAGCAGCCAGGGGGGATATCAGCCCCAGCATTTT. It translates to CASSQGGYQPQHF.

This clone was found a few times. The chain uses TRBV19 and TRBJ1-2, with a weak D call TRBD1 (5 bases). The germline V gene encodes CDR1 LNHDA and CDR2 SQIVND (reference sequence). The CDR3 runs 12 residues. Trimming pared 10 bases from V and 6 bases from J, leaving 15 bases between. The CDR3 sequence is CATNGGDHGYTF. As DNA, the CDR3 is TGTGCCACCAACGGGGGTGACCATGGCTACACCTTC.

V usage is TRBV6-5 and J usage is TRBJ2-1; 8 nucleotides align to TRBD2. Trimming took 5 bases from V and 3 from J; bases not matched to a gene: 6. This CDR3 is built from 15 residues. Germline lookup yields CDR1 MNHEY and CDR2 SVGAGI. The CDR3 loop is CASSQQRGIYNEQFF. In DNA form, the CDR3 reads TGTGCCAGCAGTCAACAGCGGGGGATCTACAATGAGCAGTTCTTC.

This clone appeared once. The chain joins TRBV7-9 to TRBJ1-1; D gene unclear. The CDR3 sequence is 14 residues long. V dropped 5 bases and J dropped 6 bases, with 16 bases sitting between them. In germline, CDR1 is SEHNR, CDR2 FQNEAQ (reference sequence). DNA of the CDR3: TGTGCCAGCAGCCTTGTCCGGGAAGCGGCTGAAGCTTTCTTT. It is translated as CASSLVREAAEAFF.

The DNA of the CDR3 is TGCGCCAGCAGCTCAATCTACACAGGGCCGAACACTGAAGCTTTCTTT. It translates to CASSSIYTGPNTEAFF. The chain links TRBV5-1 to TRBJ1-1; weak D call: TRBD1 (6 bases). V dropped 3 bases and J dropped 1 base, with 16 bases sitting between them. Germline CDR1 SGHRS, CDR2 YFSETQ. The CDR3 spans 16 residues.